This T cell receptor beta chain was found in a study of type 1 and type 2 diabetes patients. Each diabetic donor fulfilled classification criteria for either type 1 or type 2. Germline CDR1 MNHNY, CDR2 SVGAGI (reference sequence). The CDR3 runs 17 residues. Trimming stripped 5 bases from V and 0 bases from J, with 17 bases between. Amplification started from genomic DNA. Amplification of the beta chain CDR3 used 30 forward and 13 reverse multiplex primers. MiXCR, run by TCRdb on the multiplex PCR reads, gives a single entry per CDR3 protein. The top ten hold roughly 13% of the sample, which has 250,000 or so distinct CDR3 sequences, roughly 44% seen once.

This receptor was identified in a young man with type 2 diabetes. Sequenced sample: peripheral blood mononuclear cells (PBMCs). This chain uses TRBV6-6 with TRBJ1-5; maybe TRBD1 (6 bases). CDR3 sequence (DNA): TGTGCCAGCAGTAGGGGGGGCACGCGGTATAGCAATCAGCCCCAGCATTTT. Protein product: CASSRGGTRYSNQPQHF.